This T cell receptor (beta chain) was retrieved from a study of human T cells and chemical hapten exposure. Study findings and constraints: Following DPC sensitization, TCRs present above 1 in 1000 frequency showed no change.

CDR1 is SGHDT and CDR2 is YYEEEE in the germline V gene. This CDR3 comprises 15 residues. With V trimmed by 4 bases and J by 5 bases, 8 bases remained unmatched. At least ten counts were recorded for this clonotype. Its antigen remains unidentified. Stated time point: healthy volunteer bleed at 6 weeks. Blood, whole and unfractionated, served as the source for total RNA extraction. TCRdb reprocessed the RACE reads via MiXCR and lists one record per CDR3 protein. The sample shows some 65,000 distinct CDR3 sequences, about 6.5% of them seen only once. Sequenced input: whole blood. The chain carries TRBV5-6 and TRBJ1-4; the match to TRBD1 covers 7 bases. This clonotype was sampled from a female donor in good health. Some clones in this sample may be carry-over from other donors' samples. The CDR3 bases are TGTGCCAGCAGCGGGTGGACAGGCCCGAATGAAAAACTGTTTTTT. This gives the protein CASSGWTGPNEKLFF.